This T cell receptor (beta chain) was observed in a study of T-cell reconstitution after alpha-beta-depleted transplantation in children. CDR1 LGHDT and CDR2 YNNKEL come from the germline V gene (reference sequence). The CDR3 contains 14 residues. The ends were cut back, 4 bases at V and 5 bases at J, with 11 bases in the middle. During its preparation, the TCRbeta library received unique molecular identifiers. TCRdb reprocessed the PCR reads via MiXCR and lists one record per CDR3 protein. The table has roughly 220,000 distinct CDR3 sequences, around 9.2% seen once. Concerning this clonotype: Antigen unknown.

Study-level points and caveats: At the one-year point after transplant, T-cell counts and TCRbeta diversity were found to come mostly from T cells that had been newly produced.

The TCR comes from a male patient aged 2-15 years who had a stem cell transplant for acute myeloid leukemia, so the T cells may come from the graft donor. The source material was PBMCs, mostly from graft donor cells, sampled 360 days after TCRalphabeta/CD19-depleted stem cell transplant. V and J are TRBV3-1 and TRBJ1-4; D remains unclear. The DNA for the CDR3 is TGTGCCAGCAGCCGCCGGACTCCCAATGAAAAACTGTTTTTT. As protein: CASSRRTPNEKLFF.